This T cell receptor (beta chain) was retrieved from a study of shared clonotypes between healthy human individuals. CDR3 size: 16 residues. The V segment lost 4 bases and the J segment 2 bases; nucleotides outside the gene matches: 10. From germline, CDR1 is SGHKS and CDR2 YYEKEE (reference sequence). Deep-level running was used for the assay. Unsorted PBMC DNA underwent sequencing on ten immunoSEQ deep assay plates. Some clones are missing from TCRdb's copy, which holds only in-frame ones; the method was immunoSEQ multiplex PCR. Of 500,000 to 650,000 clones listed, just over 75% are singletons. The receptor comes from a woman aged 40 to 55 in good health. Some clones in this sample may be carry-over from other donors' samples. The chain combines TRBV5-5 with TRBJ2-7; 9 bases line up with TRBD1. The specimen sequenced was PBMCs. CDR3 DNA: TGTGCCAGCAGCGATCCCGGGACAGGGTTTGCCTACGAGCAGTACTTC. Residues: CASSDPGTGFAYEQYF.